Listed here are 11 T cell receptor beta chains from one sample, sequenced in a study of identical twins. TCRdb used MiXCR to reprocess the 5' RACE reads, holding one entry per CDR3 protein. Found here are 450,000 or so distinct CDR3 sequences, 12% to 15% of them singletons; the top ten hold about 0.54%. These sequences were also reported in another study, on yellow fever vaccine responses in identical twins.

Material for sequencing was CD4+ T cells sorted from blood. The source of these receptors is a woman younger than 30 in good health.

DNA of the CDR3: TGCGCCAGCAGCGGGGGTTTGGGCCCGATGTGGGAGCAGTACTTC. It translates to CASSGGLGPMWEQYF. The V and J genes are TRBV5-1 and TRBJ2-7; D is possibly TRBD1 or TRBD2 (5 bases each). From germline, CDR1 is SGHRS and CDR2 YFSETQ. Deletions cut 4 bases from V and 7 bases from J, with 21 bases between. The CDR3 extends over 15 amino acids.

The V gene is TRBV2, the J gene TRBJ2-7; D not resolved. The CDR3 is made up of 14 amino acids. Trimming removed 2 bases from V and 2 bases from J, with 10 bases in between. Germline V CDR1 and CDR2: SNHLY, FYNNEI. CDR3 loop: CASSEPQGTYEQYF. The CDR3 DNA reads as TGTGCCAGCAGTGAACCCCAAGGGACCTACGAGCAGTACTTC.

This clonotype was counted only a few times. The V call is TRBV28, the J call TRBJ2-3; D possibly corresponds to TRBD2 (6 bases). The V gene lost 3 bases and the J gene lost 3 bases, with 16 bases spanning the gap. Germline assignment: CDR1 MDHEN and CDR2 SYDVKM. The CDR3 is 16 residues long. CDR3 sequence reads: CASSLLSGGSTDTQYF. CDR3 DNA sequence: TGTGCCAGCAGTTTGCTGAGTGGGGGGAGTACAGATACGCAGTATTTT.

This sequence joins TRBV7-2 and TRBJ2-7, with 10 bases aligning to TRBD2. The CDR3 has 16 residues. V lost 0 bases, J lost 5 bases, and 7 bases stayed unmatched. Per germline, CDR1 SGHTA and CDR2 FQGNSA. CDR3 coding DNA: TGTGCCAGCAGCTTAGCAGCGGGGGGGCTCTCTAACGAGCAGTACTTC. This gives the protein CASSLAAGGLSNEQYF.

This clonotype appeared a few times. This chain connects TRBV15 to TRBJ1-5; no clear D. The CDR3 has 15 amino acids. Germline V gives CDR1 LNHNV, CDR2 YYDKDF (reference sequence). The V end was cut by 0 bases, the J end by 2 bases, with 8 bases between. The CDR3 nucleotides read TGTGCCACCAGCAGAGAGAGCCGCGGCAATCAGCCCCAGCATTTT. Protein: CATSRESRGNQPQHF.

This clonotype was counted a few times. The chain has TRBV5-1 and TRBJ2-7; TRBD1 might be the D (5 bases). Germline assignment: CDR1 SGHRS and CDR2 YFSETQ. Trimming cost V 2 bases and J 1 base, with 10 bases left between them. This CDR3 has 14 residues. The CDR3 is CASSFFQGSYEQYF. As DNA, the CDR3 is TGCGCCAGCAGCTTCTTTCAGGGTTCCTACGAGCAGTACTTC.

The J gene is TRBJ2-7, the V gene TRBV20-1, with 8 bases aligning to TRBD1. From germline, CDR1 is DFQATT and CDR2 SNEGSKA (reference sequence). With 6 bases clipped from V and 0 bases from J, the junction kept 10 bases outside the gene matches. There are 15 residues in the CDR3. The CDR3 DNA follows: TGCAGTGCCCAACGGAGAGACAGGGGCTCCTACGAGCAGTACTTC. Its protein is CSAQRRDRGSYEQYF.

In its sample, this clonotype was seen a few times. V is TRBV7-2 and J is TRBJ2-5; no definite D call. The CDR3 spans 13 residues. From germline, CDR1 is SGHTA and CDR2 FQGNSA. The V gene lost 6 bases and the J gene lost 2 bases, with 10 bases spanning the gap. The CDR3 DNA reads TGTGCCAGCAGACCAGGAGTACAAGAGACCCAGTACTTC. Encoded protein: CASRPGVQETQYF. Full variable domain (remainder filled in from reference TRBV7-2 and TRBJ2-5): GAGVSQSPSNKVTEKGKDVELRCDPISGHTALYWYRQSLGQGLEFLIYFQGNSAPDKSGLPSDRFSAERTGGSVSTLTIQRTQQEDSAVYLCASRPGVQETQYFGPGTRLLVL.

This chain joins TRBV18 and TRBJ2-7, with 8 nucleotides matching TRBD1. Germline CDR1 is KGHSH and CDR2 is LQKENI. The length of the CDR3 is 12 residues. Germline trimming cut 4 bases from V and 6 bases from J; bases unmatched to any gene: 2. The CDR3 DNA sequence: TGTGCCAGCTCACAGACAGGGGCCGAGCAGTACTTC. It translates to CASSQTGAEQYF.

This clonotype has a handful of counts. V usage is TRBV20-1 and J usage is TRBJ2-1; the match to TRBD2 covers 16 bases. The CDR3 runs to 23 residues. With 1 base clipped from V and 0 bases from J, the junction kept 18 bases outside the gene matches. CDR1 is DFQATT, CDR2 SNEGSKA, per germline (reference sequence). The CDR3 reads CSARAPGLAGGPRSSSSYNEQFF. Written as DNA, the CDR3 is TGCAGTGCTAGAGCCCCGGGACTAGCGGGGGGGCCGCGATCGAGTAGCTCCTACAATGAGCAGTTCTTC.

About this clonotype: Since a much larger clone is just one base distant, this may be a read error. CDR3 coding DNA: TGCAGCGTTGCTGCCGGGATCGGCTCCTACGAGCAGTACTTC. Its translation is CSVAAGIGSYEQYF. The chain is built from TRBV29-1 and TRBJ2-7, with TRBD2 as a possible D gene (5 bases). In germline, CDR1 is SQVTM, CDR2 ANQGSEA. The ends were cut back, 4 bases at V and 0 bases at J, with 13 bases in the middle. CDR3 length equals 14 residues.